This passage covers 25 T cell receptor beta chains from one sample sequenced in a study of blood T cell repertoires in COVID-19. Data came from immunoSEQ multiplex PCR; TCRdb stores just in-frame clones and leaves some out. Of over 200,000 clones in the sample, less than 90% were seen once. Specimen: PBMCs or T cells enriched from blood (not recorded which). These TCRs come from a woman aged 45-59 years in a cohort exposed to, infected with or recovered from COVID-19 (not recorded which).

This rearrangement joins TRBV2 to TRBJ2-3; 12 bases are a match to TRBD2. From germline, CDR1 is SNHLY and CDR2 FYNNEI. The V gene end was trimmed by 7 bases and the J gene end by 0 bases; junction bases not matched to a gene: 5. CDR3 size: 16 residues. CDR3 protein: CASKGGLAGSTDTQYF. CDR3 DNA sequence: TGTGCCAGCAAGGGGGGACTAGCGGGTAGCACAGATACGCAGTATTTT.

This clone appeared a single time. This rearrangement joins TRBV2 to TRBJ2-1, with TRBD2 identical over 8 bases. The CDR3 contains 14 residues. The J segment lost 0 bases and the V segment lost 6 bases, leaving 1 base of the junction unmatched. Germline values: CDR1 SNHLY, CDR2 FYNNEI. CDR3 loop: CASRGTSSYNEQFF. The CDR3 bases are TGTGCCAGCAGAGGGACTAGCTCCTACAATGAGCAGTTCTTC.

CDR3 sequence reads: CASSLRTGGKFLYQPQHF. CDR3 DNA sequence: TGTGCCAGCAGTCTTCGGACAGGGGGCAAATTCCTATATCAGCCCCAGCATTTT. This sequence joins TRBV28 and TRBJ1-5; 11 positions agree with TRBD1. V dropped 5 bases and J dropped 5; count of bases not matched to a gene: 14. The CDR3 consists of 18 residues. From germline, CDR1 is MDHEN and CDR2 SYDVKM.

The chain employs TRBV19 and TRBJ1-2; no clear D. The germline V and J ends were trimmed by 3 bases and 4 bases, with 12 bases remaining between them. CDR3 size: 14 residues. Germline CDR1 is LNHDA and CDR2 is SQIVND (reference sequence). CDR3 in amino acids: CASSIQRAGYGYTF. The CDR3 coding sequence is TGTGCCAGTAGTATTCAGAGGGCGGGCTATGGCTACACCTTC.

CDR3 in amino acids: CASRKLAQGPLEQYF. CDR3 sequence (DNA): TGTGCCAGCAGGAAATTAGCCCAGGGGCCTCTCGAGCAGTACTTC. The chain employs TRBV7-2 and TRBJ2-7; D possibly corresponds to TRBD1 (6 bases). This CDR3 region has 15 residues. The V end lost 6 bases, the J end lost 6 bases, and 21 bases lay between the germline ends. Germline lookup yields CDR1 SGHTA and CDR2 FQGNSA.

In DNA, the CDR3 is TGCGCCAGCAGTCACCTCCGATACAGGGGGCTTCTACCCTACGAGCAGTACTTC. Amino acids: CASSHLRYRGLLPYEQYF. This chain joins TRBV23-1 and TRBJ2-7; 9 positions match TRBD1. TRBV23-1 is an ORF; its function is uncertain. The V segment lost 3 bases and the J segment 2 bases; nucleotides outside the gene matches: 14. The CDR3 spans 18 residues.

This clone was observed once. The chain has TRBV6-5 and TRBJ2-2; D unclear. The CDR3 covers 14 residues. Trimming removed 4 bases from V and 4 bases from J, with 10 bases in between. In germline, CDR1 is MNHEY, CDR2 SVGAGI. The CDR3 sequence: CASSLRQITGELFF. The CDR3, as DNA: TGTGCCAGCAGTTTACGCCAGATCACCGGGGAGCTGTTTTTT.

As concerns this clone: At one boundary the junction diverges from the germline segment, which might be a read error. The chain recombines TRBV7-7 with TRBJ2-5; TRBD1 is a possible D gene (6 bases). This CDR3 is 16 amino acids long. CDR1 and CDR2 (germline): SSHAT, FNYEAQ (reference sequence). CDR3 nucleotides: TGTGCTAGCAGCCAACGAACCTCCAGGGGTCAAGAGACCCAGTACTTC. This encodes CASSQRTSRGQETQYF. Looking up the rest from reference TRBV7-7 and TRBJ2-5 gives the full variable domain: GAGVSQSPRYKVTKRGQDVTLRCDPISSHATLYWYQQALGQGPEFLTYFNYEAQPDKSGLPSDRFSAERPEGSISTLTIQRTEQRDSAMYRCASSQRTSRGQETQYFGPGTRLLVL.

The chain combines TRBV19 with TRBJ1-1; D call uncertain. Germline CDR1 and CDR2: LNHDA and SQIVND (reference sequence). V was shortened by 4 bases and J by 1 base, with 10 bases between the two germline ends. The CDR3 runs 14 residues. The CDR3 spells CASSRTDTNTEAFF. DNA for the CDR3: TGTGCCAGTAGTAGAACCGACACGAACACTGAAGCTTTCTTT.

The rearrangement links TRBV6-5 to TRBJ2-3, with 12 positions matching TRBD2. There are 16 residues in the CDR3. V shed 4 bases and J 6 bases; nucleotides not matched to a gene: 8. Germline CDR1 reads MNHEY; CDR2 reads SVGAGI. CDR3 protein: CASSLGLAGQEDTQYF. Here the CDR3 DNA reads TGTGCCAGCAGTTTAGGACTAGCGGGACAGGAGGATACGCAGTATTTT.

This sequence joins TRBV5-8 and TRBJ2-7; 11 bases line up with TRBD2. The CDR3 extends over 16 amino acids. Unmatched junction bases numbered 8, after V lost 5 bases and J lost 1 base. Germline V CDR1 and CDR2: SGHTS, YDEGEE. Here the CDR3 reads CASRGWTSGHSYEQYF. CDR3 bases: TGTGCCAGCAGGGGGTGGACTAGCGGGCATTCCTACGAGCAGTACTTC.

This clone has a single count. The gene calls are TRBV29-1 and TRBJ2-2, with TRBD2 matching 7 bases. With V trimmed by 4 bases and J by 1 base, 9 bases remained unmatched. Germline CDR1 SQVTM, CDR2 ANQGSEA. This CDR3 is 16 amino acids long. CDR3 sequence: CSVGPWVAGNTGELFF. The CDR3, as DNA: TGCAGCGTTGGCCCGTGGGTAGCGGGGAACACCGGGGAGCTGTTTTTT.

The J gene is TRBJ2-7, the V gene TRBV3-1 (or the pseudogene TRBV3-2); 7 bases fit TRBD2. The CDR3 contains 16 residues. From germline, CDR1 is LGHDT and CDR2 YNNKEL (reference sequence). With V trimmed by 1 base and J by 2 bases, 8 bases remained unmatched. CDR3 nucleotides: TGTGCCAGCAGCCAAGGTTCAGCGGGGACCGCCTACGAGCAGTACTTC. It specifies CASSQGSAGTAYEQYF.

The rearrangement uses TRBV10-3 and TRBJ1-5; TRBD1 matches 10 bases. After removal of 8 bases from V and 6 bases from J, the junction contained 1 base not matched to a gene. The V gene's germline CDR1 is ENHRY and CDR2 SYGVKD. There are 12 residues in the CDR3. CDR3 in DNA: TGTGCCATCCGGGACAGGGGTCAGCCCCAGCATTTT. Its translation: CAIRDRGQPQHF.

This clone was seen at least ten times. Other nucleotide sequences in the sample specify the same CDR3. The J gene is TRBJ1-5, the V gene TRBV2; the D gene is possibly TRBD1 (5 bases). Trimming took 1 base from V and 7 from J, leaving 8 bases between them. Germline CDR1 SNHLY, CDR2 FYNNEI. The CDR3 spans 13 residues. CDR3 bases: TGTGCCAGCAGTGAAGGCGGGGGGCAGCCCCAGCATTTT. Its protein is CASSEGGGQPQHF.

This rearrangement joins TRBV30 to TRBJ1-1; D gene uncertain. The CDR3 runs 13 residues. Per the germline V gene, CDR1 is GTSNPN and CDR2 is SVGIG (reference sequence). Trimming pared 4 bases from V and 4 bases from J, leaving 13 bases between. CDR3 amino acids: CAWTWLFSTEAFF. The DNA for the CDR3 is TGTGCCTGGACATGGCTGTTCTCCACTGAAGCTTTCTTT.

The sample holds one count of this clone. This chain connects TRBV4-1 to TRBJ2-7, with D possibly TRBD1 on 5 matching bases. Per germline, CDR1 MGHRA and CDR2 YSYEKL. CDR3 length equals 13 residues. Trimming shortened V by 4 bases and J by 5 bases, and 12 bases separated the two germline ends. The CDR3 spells CASSRLQGDEQYF. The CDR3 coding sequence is TGCGCCAGCAGCCGTTTGCAGGGTGACGAGCAGTACTTC.

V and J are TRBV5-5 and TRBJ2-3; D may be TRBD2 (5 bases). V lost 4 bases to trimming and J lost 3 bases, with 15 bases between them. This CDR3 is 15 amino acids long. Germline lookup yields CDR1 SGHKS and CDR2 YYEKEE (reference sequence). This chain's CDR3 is CASSLTGNPTDTQYF. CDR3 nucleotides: TGTGCCAGCAGCCTCACGGGAAATCCTACAGATACGCAGTATTTT.

The CDR3 protein is CAWTGSSYEQYF. Here the CDR3 DNA reads TGTGCCTGGACAGGAAGCTCCTACGAGCAGTACTTC. The V and J genes are TRBV30 and TRBJ2-7, with D unresolved. Germline V gene lookup returns CDR1 GTSNPN and CDR2 SVGIG (reference sequence). Trimming shortened V by 4 bases and J by 0 bases, and 7 bases separated the two germline ends. The CDR3 sequence is 12 residues long. Combining the CDR3 with reference TRBV30 and TRBJ2-7 gives the whole variable domain SQTIHQWPATLVQPVGSPLSLECTVEGTSNPNLYWYRQAAGRGLQLLFYSVGIGQISSEVPQNLSASRPQDRQFILSSKKLLLSDSGFYLCAWTGSSYEQYFGPGTRLTVT.

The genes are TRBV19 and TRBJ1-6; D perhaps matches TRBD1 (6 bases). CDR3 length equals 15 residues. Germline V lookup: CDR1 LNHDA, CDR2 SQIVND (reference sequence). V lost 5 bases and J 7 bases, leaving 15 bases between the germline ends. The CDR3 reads CASSLFAGANSPLHF. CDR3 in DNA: TGTGCCAGTAGTCTCTTTGCGGGGGCGAATTCACCCCTCCACTTT. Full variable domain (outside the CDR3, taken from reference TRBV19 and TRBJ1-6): DGGITQSPKYLFRKEGQNVTLSCEQNLNHDAMYWYRQDPGQGLRLIYYSQIVNDFQKGDIAEGYSVSREKKESFPLTVTSAQKNPTAFYLCASSLFAGANSPLHFGNGTRLTVT.

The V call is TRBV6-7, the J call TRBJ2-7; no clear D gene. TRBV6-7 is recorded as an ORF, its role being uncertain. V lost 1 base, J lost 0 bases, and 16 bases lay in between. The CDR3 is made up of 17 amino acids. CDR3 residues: CASSYLCLARHSYEQYF. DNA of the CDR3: TGTGCCAGCAGTTACTTATGTCTGGCCAGACACTCCTACGAGCAGTACTTC.

This CDR3 reads CASSPDTFMYF. Written as DNA, the CDR3 is TGTGCCAGCAGCCCAGACACGTTCATGTACTTC. The chain combines TRBV11-2 with TRBJ2-7; D not certain. Trimming shortened V by 5 bases and J by 12 bases, and 14 bases separated the two germline ends. Germline loops: CDR1 SGHAT, CDR2 FQNNGV. The CDR3 runs to 11 residues.

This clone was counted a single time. The CDR3 here is CASSYTDQPQHF. The CDR3, as DNA: TGTGCCAGCAGTTACACCGATCAGCCCCAGCATTTT. The chain links TRBV2 to TRBJ1-5; D not certain. Germline loops: CDR1 SNHLY, CDR2 FYNNEI. The CDR3 contains 12 residues. The ends were cut back, 5 bases at V and 5 bases at J, with 7 bases in the middle.

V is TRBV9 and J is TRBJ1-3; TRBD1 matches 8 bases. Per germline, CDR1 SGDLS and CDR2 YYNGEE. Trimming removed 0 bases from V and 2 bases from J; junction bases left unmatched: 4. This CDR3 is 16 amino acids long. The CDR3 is CASSVADRATGNTIYF. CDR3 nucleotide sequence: TGTGCCAGCAGCGTAGCGGACAGGGCGACTGGAAACACCATATATTTT.

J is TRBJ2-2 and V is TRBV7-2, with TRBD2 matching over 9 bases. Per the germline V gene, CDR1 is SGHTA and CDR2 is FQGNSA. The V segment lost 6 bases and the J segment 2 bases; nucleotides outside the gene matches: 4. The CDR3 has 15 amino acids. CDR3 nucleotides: TGTGCCAGCAGGGCCGGGACTAGCAACACCGGGGAGCTGTTTTTT. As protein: CASRAGTSNTGELFF.